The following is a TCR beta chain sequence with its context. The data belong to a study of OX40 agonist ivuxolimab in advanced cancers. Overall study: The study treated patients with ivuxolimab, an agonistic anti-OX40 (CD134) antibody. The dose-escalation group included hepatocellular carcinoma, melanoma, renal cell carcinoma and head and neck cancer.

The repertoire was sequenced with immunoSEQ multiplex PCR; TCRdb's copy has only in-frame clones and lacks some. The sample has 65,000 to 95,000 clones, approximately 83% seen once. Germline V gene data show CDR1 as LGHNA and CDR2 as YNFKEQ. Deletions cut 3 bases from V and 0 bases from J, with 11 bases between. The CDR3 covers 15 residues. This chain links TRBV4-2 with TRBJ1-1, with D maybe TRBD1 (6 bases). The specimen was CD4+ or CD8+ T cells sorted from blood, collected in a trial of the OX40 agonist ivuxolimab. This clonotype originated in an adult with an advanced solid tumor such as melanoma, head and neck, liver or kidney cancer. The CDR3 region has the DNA TGTGCCAGCAGCCAGAACGGGGGCATGAACACTGAAGCTTTCTTT. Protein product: CASSQNGGMNTEAFF.